Sequencing of this TCR beta chain was carried out in a study of identical twins. Study-wide results and limits: Modelling underestimated the level of out-of-frame TCR alpha sharing observed in monozygotic twins.

This clonotype appeared many times. Its antigen is undetermined. V trimming: 2 bases; J trimming: 1 base; junction bases outside the gene matches: 7. The CDR3 is made up of 17 amino acids. Looked up from germline, CDR1 is WSHSY and CDR2 is SAAADI. TCRdb used MiXCR to reprocess the 5' RACE reads, holding one entry per CDR3 protein. Found here are approximately 1.8 million distinct CDR3 sequences, 32% of them singletons; the top ten hold roughly 0.3%. The sequence was obtained from a newborn girl in good health. The specimen was cord blood. This rearrangement joins TRBV10-2 to TRBJ2-3; 9 bases map to TRBD1. CDR3: CASSETQTGGGTDTQYF. The DNA for the CDR3 is TGCGCCAGCAGTGAGACCCAGACAGGGGGTGGCACAGATACGCAGTATTTT.